This T cell receptor (beta chain) was sequenced during a study of cytomegalovirus exposure and HLA in healthy donors. Findings and limits, study-wide: As confirmed in vitro, three CMV-associated chains were specific for CMV antigens.

The J segment lost 4 bases and the V segment lost 5 bases, leaving 11 bases of the junction unmatched. Germline lookup yields CDR1 SGHAT and CDR2 FQDESV (reference sequence). The CDR3 is 17 amino acids. A remark on this clone: Its antigen is currently unknown.

Amplification used 60 Vbeta primers and 13 Jbeta primers. Only in-frame clones appear in the TCRdb table, and some are missing; sequencing was by immunoSEQ multiplex PCR. The sample consists of 95,000 to 150,000 clones, 75% to 85% of them appearing once. The chain combines TRBV11-1 with TRBJ1-1; 12 nucleotides agree with TRBD1. The specimen was PBMCs. This clonotype originated in a man aged 35 to 55 in good health and CMV-seronegative. The CDR3 reads CASSPGRGQGAITEAFF. CDR3 nucleotide sequence: TGTGCCAGCAGCCCCGGAAGGGGACAGGGGGCCATCACTGAAGCTTTCTTT.